The 11 T cell receptor beta chains reported below all come from one sample, sequenced in a study of blood T cell repertoires in COVID-19. Sequenced by immunoSEQ multiplex PCR; TCRdb stores in-frame clones only, minus some. The table has a few hundred thousand clones, 88% seen once. Sequenced input: peripheral blood. These TCRs come from a woman between 45 and 65 years old with active or convalescent COVID-19.

The CDR3 DNA reads as TGTGCCAGTAGCTTACAGGGTTTTGGAGAGACCCAGTACTTC. It encodes CASSLQGFGETQYF. The chain employs TRBV19 and TRBJ2-5, with D possibly being TRBD1 (6 bases). V gave up 6 bases and J gave up 4 bases, with 15 bases separating them. CDR3 length equals 14 residues. Germline CDR1 reads LNHDA; CDR2 reads SQIVND (reference sequence).

The rearrangement uses TRBV5-6 and TRBJ1-5, with a tentative D call TRBD1 (6 bases). The CDR3 extends over 16 amino acids. The V end lost 4 bases, the J end lost 1 base, and 15 bases lay between the germline ends. Germline V lookup: CDR1 SGHDT, CDR2 YYEEEE. The CDR3 DNA reads as TGTGCCAGCAGCAGCAGGGGATTAGGAAGCAATCAGCCCCAGCATTTT. As protein: CASSSRGLGSNQPQHF.

This clone was observed a single time. The gene calls are TRBV11-2 and TRBJ2-7; 11 nucleotides align to TRBD2. Germline CDR1 is SGHAT and CDR2 is FQNNGV. The CDR3 length is 15 residues. With V trimmed by 2 bases and J by 5 bases, 5 bases remained unmatched. As DNA, the CDR3 is TGTGCCAGCAGCTTAAGGCTAGCGGGAGGTAACGAGCAGTACTTC. Its protein product is CASSLRLAGGNEQYF.

The chain has TRBV14 and TRBJ2-4, with D perhaps TRBD1 (6 bases). Deletions cut 0 bases from V and 5 bases from J, with 14 bases between. Looked up from germline, CDR1 is SGHDN and CDR2 is FVKESK. The CDR3 totals 16 residues. The CDR3 protein is CASSQEGEGVQNIQYF. Written as DNA, the CDR3 is TGTGCCAGCAGCCAAGAGGGAGAGGGGGTCCAAAACATTCAGTACTTC.

This clone occurred a few times. J is TRBJ1-1 and V is TRBV7-9, with 8 bases that match TRBD1. There are 13 residues in the CDR3. Germline CDR1 SEHNR, CDR2 FQNEAQ (reference sequence). V lost 6 bases to trimming and J lost 4 bases; unmatched junction nucleotides: 4. CDR3: CASSRTGGTEAFF. The CDR3 coding sequence is TGTGCCAGCAGTCGCACAGGGGGCACTGAAGCTTTCTTT.

The count of this clone is one. J is TRBJ2-2 and V is TRBV7-8; the D is unclear. The germline V gene encodes CDR1 SGHVS and CDR2 FQNEAQ. The ends were cut back, 1 base at V and 7 bases at J, with 19 bases in the middle. CDR3 size: 17 residues. The chain's CDR3 is CASSLDLRIPLSGELFF. CDR3 DNA: TGTGCCAGCAGCTTAGATTTGAGGATTCCCCTAAGCGGGGAGCTGTTTTTT.

The gene calls are TRBV7-2 and TRBJ2-5, with TRBD2 matching over 16 bases. Trimming took 6 bases from V and 6 from J; bases not matched to a gene: 10. The CDR3 has 17 amino acids. CDR1 SGHTA and CDR2 FQGNSA come from the germline V gene. The CDR3 sequence is CASRLGTSGGAGKTQYF. CDR3 in DNA: TGTGCCAGCAGACTAGGGACTAGCGGGGGGGCCGGGAAGACCCAGTACTTC.

V and J are TRBV19 and TRBJ2-4, with 9 bases that match TRBD1. CDR1 is LNHDA, CDR2 SQIVND, per germline (reference sequence). The CDR3 totals 14 residues. V gave up 5 bases and J gave up 3 bases; unmatched junction bases: 2. The CDR3 region has the DNA TGTGCCAGTAGTGACAGGGGGGGCAAAAACATTCAGTACTTC. This codes for CASSDRGGKNIQYF.

The chain recombines TRBV4-3 with TRBJ1-2; a weak D match, TRBD1 (6 bases). Trimming removed 0 bases from V and 5 bases from J, with 16 bases in between. Germline V lookup: CDR1 LGHNA, CDR2 YSLEER. The CDR3 spans 16 residues. The CDR3 here is CASSQDPDSLGYGYTF. The CDR3 DNA reads TGCGCCAGCAGCCAAGACCCGGACAGCCTGGGGTATGGCTACACCTTC.

The chain recombines TRBV6-5 with TRBJ2-7, with 8 bases that match TRBD2. Germline-derived CDR1 and CDR2 are MNHEY and SVGAGI. Germline trimming cut 6 bases from V and 1 base from J; bases unmatched to any gene: 8. The CDR3 is 15 amino acids. The CDR3 here is CASRRTSRGSYEQYF. CDR3 DNA: TGTGCCAGCAGACGGACTAGCAGGGGATCCTACGAGCAGTACTTC.

CDR3 region: CASSFGGNTGELFF. In nucleotides, the CDR3 is TGTGCCAGCAGCTTCGGGGGGAACACCGGGGAGCTGTTTTTT. This chain connects TRBV7-9 to TRBJ2-2; D is perhaps TRBD2 (6 bases). Trimming took off 3 bases at V and 1 base at J, with 6 bases between the two ends. Germline CDR1 reads SEHNR; CDR2 reads FQNEAQ (reference sequence). This CDR3 spans 14 amino acids.